These T cell receptor beta chains were read from a single sample in a study of T cell changes during pregnancy in multiple sclerosis. Data came from immunoSEQ multiplex PCR; TCRdb stores just in-frame clones and leaves some out. The sample has some 100,000 clones, approximately 94% seen once. The sample here was peripheral blood, taken before pregnancy. All receptors come from a female donor with multiple sclerosis, enrolled in a pregnancy study. CDR3s include the opening cysteine and the closing phenylalanine or tryptophan. The D gene is left open where the match is weak. Expanded clones are given a class, and other clones once, few, many or no size at all.

size: NA
V: TRBV9
J: TRBJ2-5
D: NA
DNA: TGTGCCAGCAGCACTAAGGACCAGCCCGGGGAAACCCAGTACTTC
CDR3: CASSTKDQPGETQYF

size: NA
V: TRBV18
J: TRBJ2-5
D: NA
DNA: TGTGCCAGCTCCCTTAAAAGGGGGTTCCAAGAGACCCAGTACTTC
CDR3: CASSLKRGFQETQYF

size: NA
V: TRBV6-5
J: TRBJ1-2
D: NA
DNA: TGTGCCAGCACCCGAGGGACAACCTATGGCTACACCTTC
CDR3: CASTRGTTYGYTF

size: NA
V: TRBV5-1
J: TRBJ2-5
D: NA
DNA: TGCGCCAGCTCCGTAAACGGTTGGGGAGAAGAGACCCAGTACTTC
CDR3: CASSVNGWGEETQYF

size: NA
V: TRBV6-5
J: TRBJ1-2
D: TRBD1
DNA: TGTGCCAGCAGTTCTACAGGGGTGGGGAAATCGGTCGGCTACGCCTTC
CDR3: CASSSTGVGKSVGYAF

size: NA
V: TRBV18
J: TRBJ2-7
D: NA
DNA: TGTGCCAGCTCACCACTTCCAGGGGTAACCTACGAGCAGTACTTC
CDR3: CASSPLPGVTYEQYF

size: NA
V: TRBV19
J: TRBJ1-5
D: NA
DNA: TGTGCCAGTAGTACCAAAGCGACAGGTAACCGTCAGCCCCAGCATTTT
CDR3: CASSTKATGNRQPQHF

size: once
V: TRBV6-1
J: TRBJ2-3
D: NA
DNA: TGTGCCAGCCTGCGACAGTACGCCTTCACAGATACGCAGTATTTT
CDR3: CASLRQYAFTDTQYF

size: NA
V: TRBV19
J: TRBJ1-1
D: TRBD1
DNA: TGTGCCAGTAGTATAGGACAGGGCAACACTGAAGCTTTCTTT
CDR3: CASSIGQGNTEAFF

size: NA
V: TRBV7-2
J: TRBJ1-5
D: NA
DNA: TGTGCCAGCAGCTTACCAGGGTATCAGCCCCAGCATTTT
CDR3: CASSLPGYQPQHF

size: NA
V: TRBV19
J: TRBJ2-1
D: NA
DNA: TGTGCCAGTAGTATTCTAGCCCGCACGAATGAGCAGTTCTTC
CDR3: CASSILARTNEQFF

size: NA
V: TRBV5-4
J: TRBJ1-1
D: NA
DNA: TGTGCCAGCAGCACCGCAGGCGACACTGAAGCTTTCTTT
CDR3: CASSTAGDTEAFF

size: NA
V: TRBV6-5
J: TRBJ1-1
D: NA
DNA: TGTGCCAGCAGCCTAAGACAACGAACTGAAGCTTTCTTT
CDR3: CASSLRQRTEAFF

size: once
V: TRBV18
J: TRBJ1-4
D: NA
DNA: TGTGCCAGCTCACCAATCAGTTATGAAAAACTGTTTTTT
CDR3: CASSPISYEKLFF

size: NA
V: TRBV7-2
J: TRBJ2-7
D: NA
DNA: TGTGCCAGCAGCTTAGGGGGAGTATGGGAGCAGTACTTC
CDR3: CASSLGGVWEQYF

size: NA
V: TRBV4-1
J: TRBJ1-1
D: NA
DNA: TGCGCCAGCAGCCAAGATTGGGGAGGGCTGACTGAAGCTTTCTTT
CDR3: CASSQDWGGLTEAFF

size: NA
V: TRBV28
J: TRBJ1-2
D: TRBD1
DNA: TGTGCCAGCAGTTTATCCGGGACAGGGTACGGGGGCTACACCTTC
CDR3: CASSLSGTGYGGYTF

size: NA
V: TRBV7-9
J: TRBJ2-7
D: NA
DNA: TGTGCCAGCAGCACGGATGGCGGGAAACCCTACGAGCAGTACTTC
CDR3: CASSTDGGKPYEQYF

size: many
V: TRBV2
J: TRBJ2-7
D: TRBD1
DNA: TGTGCCAGCAGTGTAGGGGGCGGGTACGAGCAGTACTTC
CDR3: CASSVGGGYEQYF

size: NA
V: TRBV27
J: TRBJ2-5
D: TRBD1
DNA: TGTGCCAGCAGTTGGTCCGACAGGGCGCAAGAGACCCAGTACTTC
CDR3: CASSWSDRAQETQYF

size: NA
V: TRBV6-1
J: TRBJ2-4
D: NA
DNA: TGTGCCATCCAGGGCGGCGACCTAGCCAAAAACATTCAGTACTTC
CDR3: CAIQGGDLAKNIQYF

size: NA
V: TRBV5-1
J: TRBJ1-2
D: TRBD1
DNA: TGCGCCAGCAGCTTGGCCCCAGGGGGGTCTTATGGCTACACCTTC
CDR3: CASSLAPGGSYGYTF

size: NA
V: TRBV7-2
J: TRBJ1-2
D: NA
DNA: TGTGCCAGCAGCTCAAACAGGTGGACTAACTATGGCTACACCTTC
CDR3: CASSSNRWTNYGYTF

size: NA
V: TRBV7-3
J: TRBJ1-1
D: TRBD1
DNA: TGTGCCAGCAGCTTAACACAGGGGGCGGACACTGAAGCTTTCTTT
CDR3: CASSLTQGADTEAFF

size: few
V: TRBV4-2
J: TRBJ1-2
D: TRBD1
DNA: TGTGCCAGCGGAACAGGGGGTTTTGGAGGCTACACCTTC
CDR3: CASGTGGFGGYTF

size: NA
V: TRBV5-1
J: TRBJ2-7
D: TRBD1
DNA: TGCGCCAGCAGCCTATTCGGACAGGGGCATAGCGAGCAGTACTTC
CDR3: CASSLFGQGHSEQYF

size: NA
V: TRBV27
J: TRBJ1-1
D: NA
DNA: TGTGCCAGCAGTTTATTTAGAGGGAAGGTCACTGAAGCTTTCTTT
CDR3: CASSLFRGKVTEAFF

size: once
V: TRBV18
J: TRBJ1-4
D: TRBD1
DNA: TGTGCCAGCTCACCAACAGGGGTAGATGAAAAACTGTTTTTT
CDR3: CASSPTGVDEKLFF

size: NA
V: TRBV27
J: TRBJ1-1
D: NA
DNA: TGTGCCAGCAGTTTCAGAGGGGGTGACACTGAAGCTTTCTTT
CDR3: CASSFRGGDTEAFF

size: NA
V: TRBV9
J: TRBJ2-3
D: TRBD1
DNA: TGTGCCAGCAGCCGAGGACAGGCTAGCACAGATACGCAGTATTTT
CDR3: CASSRGQASTDTQYF

size: NA
V: TRBV29-1
J: TRBJ2-2
D: NA
DNA: TGCAGCGTTTTACAGGGCCCAACCGGGGAGCTGTTTTTT
CDR3: CSVLQGPTGELFF

size: NA
V: TRBV5-1
J: TRBJ2-7
D: TRBD2
DNA: TGCGCCAGCAGCCCCCTATCTAGCGGGGACGGCTACGAGCAGTACTTC
CDR3: CASSPLSSGDGYEQYF

size: NA
V: TRBV7-2
J: TRBJ1-2
D: NA
DNA: TGTGCCAGCAGCTTACACACAGGGACCACTTACGGTGGCTACACCTTC
CDR3: CASSLHTGTTYGGYTF

size: NA
V: TRBV6-6
J: TRBJ2-7
D: NA
DNA: TGTGCCAGCAGTTACCCCGCTACCTACGAGCAGTACTTC
CDR3: CASSYPATYEQYF

size: NA
V: TRBV7-9
J: TRBJ2-7
D: TRBD2
DNA: TGTGCCAGCAGCGATAGCGGGAGGGCCAGGGACGAGCAGTACTTC
CDR3: CASSDSGRARDEQYF

size: NA
V: TRBV27
J: TRBJ1-5
D: TRBD1
DNA: TGTGCCAGCAGTGGATTGACAGGGGTTGATCAGCCCCAGCATTTT
CDR3: CASSGLTGVDQPQHF

size: NA
V: TRBV6-1
J: TRBJ2-2
D: TRBD1
DNA: TGTGCCATTGGACAGGGGATCACCGGGGAGCTGTTTTTT
CDR3: CAIGQGITGELFF

size: NA
V: TRBV6-5
J: TRBJ2-7
D: TRBD2
DNA: TGTGCCAGCAGCCCTGGGACTAGCGGGATTTACGAGCAGTACTTC
CDR3: CASSPGTSGIYEQYF

size: NA
V: TRBV29-1
J: TRBJ2-1
D: TRBD1
DNA: TGCAGCACCGGGACAGGGGGCTACAATGAGCAGTTCTTC
CDR3: CSTGTGGYNEQFF

size: NA
V: TRBV5-1
J: TRBJ1-1
D: NA
DNA: TGCGCCAGCAGCCCCCCTCTCGGCACTGAAGCTTTCTTT
CDR3: CASSPPLGTEAFF

size: NA
V: TRBV25-1
J: TRBJ2-3
D: NA
DNA: TGTGCCAGCAGTGACTTGGGGGCTATCACAGATACGCAGTATTTT
CDR3: CASSDLGAITDTQYF

size: NA
V: TRBV27
J: TRBJ2-5
D: NA
DNA: TGTGCCAGCAGTTTACCCGGCAGGGGAGAGACCCAGTACTTC
CDR3: CASSLPGRGETQYF

size: NA
V: TRBV19
J: TRBJ2-7
D: TRBD1
DNA: TGTGCCAGTAGTATTAGAGGGGGCAATGGCGAGCAGTACTTC
CDR3: CASSIRGGNGEQYF

size: NA
V: TRBV25-1
J: TRBJ2-2
D: TRBD2
DNA: TGTGCCACCGGACTAGCGGGAGAGGTCGGGGAGCTGTTTTTT
CDR3: CATGLAGEVGELFF

size: NA
V: TRBV4-2
J: TRBJ1-5
D: NA
DNA: TGTGCCAGCAGCCAAGGAATTGGTCAGACTAATCAGCCCCAGCATTTT
CDR3: CASSQGIGQTNQPQHF

size: few
V: TRBV4-1
J: TRBJ2-1
D: NA
DNA: TGCGCCAGCAGGGACACAGGGAACAATGAGCAGTTCTTC
CDR3: CASRDTGNNEQFF

size: NA
V: TRBV9
J: TRBJ2-2
D: NA
DNA: TGTGCCAGCAGCGTAAAGGGGTTGGGGCAGCTAAACACCGGGGAGCTGTTTTTT
CDR3: CASSVKGLGQLNTGELFF

size: NA
V: TRBV5-4
J: TRBJ2-2
D: TRBD1
DNA: TGTGCCAGCAGCTTGGGGGGGACAGGTGGCACCGGGGAGCTGTTTTTT
CDR3: CASSLGGTGGTGELFF

size: NA
V: TRBV9
J: TRBJ2-5
D: TRBD1
DNA: TGTGCCAGCAGCGACCCGGGACAGGGGGGTCGAGAGACCCAGTACTTC
CDR3: CASSDPGQGGRETQYF

size: NA
V: TRBV19
J: TRBJ2-1
D: TRBD2
DNA: TGTGCCAGTAGTATAGTACCGGGAGGGCCTAGTGAGCAGTTCTTC
CDR3: CASSIVPGGPSEQFF